A single sample gave rise to the 21 T cell receptor beta chains below, sequenced in a study of T-cell reconstitution after alpha-beta-depleted transplantation in children. Unique molecular identifiers were incorporated into the prepared TCRbeta library. One entry per CDR3 protein results from TCRdb running MiXCR on the PCR reads. The repertoire has fewer than 350,000 distinct CDR3 sequences, about a tenth of them found once; the top ten carry over 6%. Sequenced here: PBMCs, sampled before TCRalphabeta/CD19-depleted stem cell transplant. Receptor source: a boy younger than two with acute myeloid leukemia, due to receive a stem cell transplant.

This clonotype was found many times. The V gene is TRBV27, the J gene TRBJ2-7; D possibly corresponds to TRBD1 (6 bases). The CDR3 has 14 amino acids. Trimming stripped 2 bases from V and 2 bases from J, with 10 bases between. The germline V gene has CDR1 MNHEY and CDR2 SMNVEV (reference sequence). In DNA, the CDR3 is TGTGCCAGCAGTTTAAAGACAGGAACCTACGAGCAGTACTTC. As protein: CASSLKTGTYEQYF.

At least ten counts were recorded for this clonotype. The gene calls are TRBV20-1 and TRBJ2-1; 12 positions agree with TRBD2. The CDR3 runs 17 residues. Germline V gene sequence: CDR1 DFQATT, CDR2 SNEGSKA (reference sequence). The V segment lost 2 bases and the J segment 10 bases; nucleotides outside the gene matches: 15. This chain's CDR3 is CSARRGWASGRAGEQFF. The CDR3 coding sequence is TGCAGTGCTAGAAGGGGGTGGGCTAGCGGGAGGGCCGGCGAGCAGTTCTTC.

This clonotype appeared many times. This chain uses TRBV11-2 with TRBJ2-1, with 11 bases fitting TRBD1. The V segment lost 1 base and the J segment 0 bases; nucleotides outside the gene matches: 5. From germline, CDR1 is SGHAT and CDR2 FQNNGV. This CDR3 has 18 residues. CDR3 sequence reads: CASSLVGQGVSSYNEQFF. The CDR3 DNA reads TGTGCCAGCAGCTTAGTGGGACAGGGGGTGAGCTCCTACAATGAGCAGTTCTTC.

This clonotype was counted ten times or more. The chain joins TRBV20-1 to TRBJ1-5; tentative D call: TRBD1 (5 bases). Trimming removed 6 bases at V and 4 bases at J, with 13 bases between. Looked up from germline, CDR1 is DFQATT and CDR2 is SNEGSKA (reference sequence). The CDR3 contains 13 residues. The CDR3 region has the DNA TGCAGTGCGCCGGGGCAGCCTAATCAGCCCCAGCATTTT. Translated: CSAPGQPNQPQHF.

This chain joins TRBV27 and TRBJ2-1; D possibly corresponds to TRBD2 (7 bases). This CDR3 comprises 16 residues. Germline values: CDR1 MNHEY, CDR2 SMNVEV (reference sequence). The V and J ends lost 6 bases and 5 bases respectively, with 20 bases between them. DNA for the CDR3: TGTGCCAGCAGCCCACTTAACCGGGGGGCCGACAATGAGCAGTTCTTC. Its translation: CASSPLNRGADNEQFF.

At least ten counts were recorded for this clonotype. The V call is TRBV9, the J call TRBJ2-3; the D is unclear. The CDR3 runs 13 residues. V lost 0 bases and J 7 bases, leaving 9 bases between the germline ends. Germline CDR1 reads SGDLS; CDR2 reads YYNGEE. CDR3 loop: CASSVASANTQYF. The CDR3 DNA reads TGTGCCAGCAGCGTAGCTTCCGCGAATACGCAGTATTTT.

The sample holds many counts of this clonotype. This sequence joins TRBV4-2 and TRBJ2-2; 12 nucleotides line up with TRBD2. Germline V gene data show CDR1 as LGHNA and CDR2 as YNFKEQ. V was pared by 0 bases and J by 5 bases, with 4 bases of the junction left unmatched. The CDR3 runs to 17 residues. Written as DNA, the CDR3 is TGTGCCAGCAGCCAAGAGACTAGCGGGAGTCGTACCGGGGAGCTGTTTTTT. Protein sequence: CASSQETSGSRTGELFF.

This clonotype was seen at least ten times. An end of the junction does not agree with germline; a read error may underlie this. The genes are TRBV7-9 and TRBJ2-7; a possible D gene is TRBD1 (6 bases). This CDR3 is 13 amino acids long. Germline CDR1 is SEHNR and CDR2 is FQNEAQ (reference sequence). This CDR3 is CASSSGQLYEQYF. The CDR3 DNA follows: TGCGCCAGCAGCTCCGGACAGCTCTACGAGCAGTACTTC. Variable domain in full (rest from reference TRBV7-9 and TRBJ2-7): DTGVSQNPRHKITKRGQNVTFRCDPISEHNRLYWYRQTLGQGPEFLTYFQNEAQLEKSRLLSDRFSAERPKGSFSTLEIQRTEQGDSAMYLCASSSGQLYEQYFGPGTRLTVT.

This clonotype has ten or more counts. This chain uses TRBV30 with TRBJ2-5; D not certain. With 3 bases removed from V and 5 bases from J, the gap between germline ends came to 10 bases. There are 12 residues in the CDR3. Germline values: CDR1 GTSNPN, CDR2 SVGIG (reference sequence). CDR3 in DNA: TGTGCCTGGAGGGCTGACCCGGAGACCCAGTACTTC. It yields the protein CAWRADPETQYF.

This clonotype was seen a few times. J is TRBJ2-6 and V is TRBV3-1, with D maybe TRBD2 (5 bases). The V and J ends lost 5 bases and 3 bases respectively, with 11 bases between them. The CDR3 spans 15 residues. CDR1 and CDR2 from the germline V gene are LGHDT and YNNKEL (reference sequence). The CDR3: CASSVTGFGANVLTF. CDR3 DNA sequence: TGTGCCAGCAGCGTTACGGGGTTTGGGGCCAACGTCCTGACTTTC.

This clonotype was seen ten or more times. V usage is TRBV28 and J usage is TRBJ2-7; the D gene is possibly TRBD2 (6 bases). The CDR3 runs 12 residues. The ends were cut back, 6 bases at V and 2 bases at J, with 8 bases in the middle. Germline V CDR1 and CDR2: MDHEN, SYDVKM. The CDR3 loop reads CASREGTYEQYF. For the CDR3, the DNA is TGTGCCAGCAGGGAGGGAACCTACGAGCAGTACTTC.

To note about this clonotype: With a much larger clone just one base away, this may be a read error. V gene TRBV6-2 or TRBV6-3 combines with J gene TRBJ2-5; D is ambiguous. The CDR3 sequence is 14 residues long. The germline gives CDR1 MNHEY, CDR2 SVGEGT. CDR3 in amino acids: CANSYYVFQETQYF. CDR3 DNA: TGTGCCAACAGTTACTACGTATTTCAAGAGACCCAGTACTTC.

J is TRBJ2-3 and V is TRBV29-1; 7 bases match TRBD1. V gave up 7 bases and J gave up 0 bases; unmatched junction bases: 13. CDR1 is SQVTM, CDR2 ANQGSEA, per germline. The CDR3 contains 16 residues. CDR3 sequence: CSAEGTEPPSTDTQYF. The CDR3 coding sequence is TGCAGCGCCGAAGGGACAGAACCTCCTAGCACAGATACGCAGTATTTT.

In its sample, this clonotype was seen many times. The V and J genes are TRBV29-1 and TRBJ2-1; a possible D gene is TRBD1 (6 bases). Per germline, CDR1 SQVTM and CDR2 ANQGSEA. The V and J ends lost 5 bases and 4 bases respectively, with 15 bases between them. This CDR3 has 14 residues. CDR3 in DNA: TGCAGCGTTTCCCCAAACAGGGTTTACAATGAGCAGTTCTTC. This translates into CSVSPNRVYNEQFF.

For this clonotype: This could be a read error, since a much larger clone is one nucleotide away. The chain has TRBV5-1 and TRBJ2-7, with TRBD2 matching 7 bases. This CDR3 spans 15 amino acids. Germline CDR1 reads SGHRS; CDR2 reads YFSETQ. CDR3 residues: CSSSLLAASSYEQYF. Here the CDR3 DNA reads TGCTCCAGCAGCTTGCTAGCGGCAAGCTCCTACGAGCAGTACTTC.

In its sample, this clonotype was seen a few times. The chain has TRBV4-2 and TRBJ2-2; 9 nucleotides match TRBD2. Looked up from germline, CDR1 is LGHNA and CDR2 is YNFKEQ. The CDR3 has 15 residues. V lost 0 bases to trimming and J lost 6 bases; unmatched junction nucleotides: 2. CDR3 DNA: TGTGCCAGCAGCCAAGAACGCGGGAGGGCCGGGGAGCTGTTTTTT. Encoded protein: CASSQERGRAGELFF.

This clonotype was recorded many times. This chain uses TRBV4-3 with TRBJ2-2; 9 bases line up with TRBD1. The CDR3 length is 17 residues. Germline trimming cut 1 base from V and 1 base from J; bases unmatched to any gene: 4. Per the germline V gene, CDR1 is LGHNA and CDR2 is YSLEER. The CDR3: CASSQAWDRVNTGELFF. The DNA for the CDR3 is TGCGCCAGCAGCCAAGCATGGGACAGGGTGAACACCGGGGAGCTGTTTTTT.

This clonotype has a handful of counts. CDR3 DNA sequence: TGTGCCAGCTCGTTGGGGGATTGGGGTCAGCCCCAGCATTTT. Translated, it gives CASSLGDWGQPQHF. V and J are TRBV2 and TRBJ1-5, with D maybe TRBD1 (5 bases). CDR1 is SNHLY, CDR2 FYNNEI, per germline. There are 14 residues in the CDR3. Between the trimmed V and J ends, which lost 8 bases and 6 bases, there was a span of 17 bases.

Of note for this clonotype: A read error may account for a junction end that differs from germline. This chain joins TRBV12-3 or TRBV12-4 and TRBJ2-3; possible D gene TRBD1, 6 bases. This CDR3 has 12 amino acids. DNA for the CDR3: TGTGCCGTTGACAGGCGCACATATACGCAGTATTTT. Its translation is CAVDRRTYTQYF.

As for this clonotype: With a much larger clone just one base away, this may be a read error. The chain uses TRBV9 and TRBJ2-6, with D unresolved. Germline CDR1 is SGDLS and CDR2 is YYNGEE. CDR3 size: 14 residues. V lost 0 bases and J 2 bases, leaving 3 bases between the germline ends. The CDR3 DNA sequence: TGTGCCAGCAGCGTAGATACTGGGGCCAACGTCCTGACTTTC. Translated: CASSVDTGANVLTF.

Comments on this clonotype: A single base separates this from a much larger clone, so it may be a read error. V and J are TRBV7-9 and TRBJ2-1; D is undetermined. The CDR3 is 15 amino acids. Germline-derived CDR1 and CDR2 are SEHNR and FQNEAQ (reference sequence). The CDR3 nucleotides are TGTGCCGGCAGCTTCGCGGCTAGGGTATACAATGAGCAGTTCTTC. Its protein is CAGSFAARVYNEQFF.